These 16 T cell receptor beta chains came from one sample sequenced in a study of T-cell reconstitution after alpha-beta-depleted transplantation in children. Preparation of the TCRbeta library used unique molecular identifiers. Each CDR3 protein is one row after TCRdb ran MiXCR on the PCR reads. The sample lists over 150,000 distinct CDR3 sequences, roughly 6.8% occurring once. The sample was PBMCs from the stem cell graft donor, taken from the stem cell graft. The source is a human donor who donated a stem cell graft to a child with Wiskott-Aldrich syndrome.

Note on this clonotype: This may come from a read error, since a much larger clone is one base off. The chain recombines TRBV6-2 or TRBV6-3 with TRBJ2-7; no clear D gene. With 8 bases removed from V and 0 bases from J, the gap between germline ends came to 14 bases. From germline, CDR1 is MNHEY and CDR2 SVGEGT. The CDR3 consists of 14 residues. The CDR3 coding sequence is TGTGCCAGCGAGAGACGGACGGGCTCCTACGAGCAGTACTTC. The encoded protein is CASERRTGSYEQYF.

This clonotype came up many times. The chain carries TRBV12-3 or TRBV12-4 and TRBJ1-6, with a possible D match to TRBD1 (5 bases). The CDR3 sequence is 16 residues long. V shed 6 bases and J shed 0 bases, with 12 bases lying between them. The CDR3 DNA reads TGTGCCAGCAGACGGGACGGGAGCTCCTATAATTCACCCCTCCACTTT. Translating it yields CASRRDGSSYNSPLHF.

This clonotype appeared many times. The CDR3 reads CSARDGGHREVSNEQFF. The CDR3 region has the DNA TGCAGTGCTAGAGATGGTGGGCATCGGGAGGTCAGCAATGAGCAGTTCTTC. The rearrangement joins TRBV20-1 to TRBJ2-1; 7 positions match TRBD2. CDR3 length equals 17 residues. The V gene end was trimmed by 0 bases and the J gene end by 6 bases; junction bases not matched to a gene: 14. Germline loops: CDR1 DFQATT, CDR2 SNEGSKA (reference sequence).

At least ten counts were recorded for this clonotype. V usage is TRBV12-3 or TRBV12-4 and J usage is TRBJ2-3; D gene unclear. The CDR3 is made up of 14 amino acids. The V gene lost 3 bases and the J gene lost 1 base, with 8 bases spanning the gap. CDR3 sequence reads: CASSLSAGTDTQYF. The CDR3 DNA reads TGTGCCAGCAGTTTGAGCGCTGGCACAGATACGCAGTATTTT.

This chain connects TRBV12-3 or TRBV12-4 to TRBJ2-7; 11 nucleotides align to TRBD2. The ends lost 4 bases at V and 6 bases at J; junction bases unmatched: 5. CDR3 length: 14 residues. CDR3 coding DNA: TGTGCCAGCAGTTCACTAGCGGGAGAAGGCGAGCAGTACTTC. It codes for CASSSLAGEGEQYF.

There are a few counts of this clonotype. The chain combines TRBV11-3 with TRBJ2-7; TRBD2 matches at 10 bases. Germline V gene data show CDR1 as SGHNT and CDR2 as YENEEA. The junction had 26 bases not matched to a gene; V was cut back by 0 bases and J by 3 bases. The CDR3 is 23 residues long. The CDR3 DNA follows: TGTGCCAGCAGCTTAGATTTGGGCAGGTGGGACCGCCTTGGTGGGACTAGCGACTACGAGCAGTACTTC. Its protein is CASSLDLGRWDRLGGTSDYEQYF.

This clonotype has ten or more counts. V is TRBV29-1 and J is TRBJ2-7; D possibly corresponds to TRBD1 (5 bases). Between the trimmed V and J ends, which lost 3 bases and 6 bases, there was a span of 15 bases. Germline loops: CDR1 SQVTM, CDR2 ANQGSEA. The CDR3 is made up of 13 amino acids. CDR3 sequence: CSVEQAHQGEQYF. In DNA, the CDR3 is TGCAGCGTTGAGCAGGCCCACCAGGGCGAGCAGTACTTC.

This clonotype was picked up a small number of times. The chain is built from TRBV19 and TRBJ2-1; 8 bases agree with TRBD1. CDR1 is LNHDA and CDR2 is SQIVND in the germline V gene (reference sequence). After removal of 9 bases from V and 6 bases from J, the junction contained 7 bases not matched to a gene. This CDR3 comprises 13 residues. CDR3 nucleotide sequence: TGTGCCAGCGAAGGACAGGGAATCAATGAGCAGTTCTTC. This gives the protein CASEGQGINEQFF.

This clonotype was observed many times. V is TRBV12-3 or TRBV12-4 and J is TRBJ1-5; D is possibly TRBD1 (5 bases). Deletions cut 7 bases from V and 1 base from J, with 11 bases between. The CDR3 runs to 14 residues. CDR3 DNA sequence: TGTGCCAGCAAGCGTGGGGCAAGCAATCAGCCCCAGCATTTT. Protein product: CASKRGASNQPQHF.

This clonotype was seen at least ten times. The V gene is TRBV4-2, the J gene TRBJ1-6; the D is unclear. CDR1 and CDR2 from the germline V gene are LGHNA and YNFKEQ. The CDR3 is 12 amino acids. Trimming stripped 1 base from V and 7 bases from J, with 2 bases between. The CDR3 spells CASSQVNSPLHF. CDR3 nucleotide sequence: TGTGCCAGCAGCCAAGTGAATTCACCCCTCCACTTT.

This clonotype was observed at least ten times. This chain uses TRBV11-2 with TRBJ2-2, with 7 bases lining up with TRBD2. V dropped 1 base and J dropped 9; count of bases not matched to a gene: 8. The germline gives CDR1 SGHAT, CDR2 FQNNGV. There are 15 residues in the CDR3. Written as DNA, the CDR3 is TGTGCCAGCAGCTTAGGTCCTCAGGGAGGGAGGGAGCTGTTTTTT. It is translated as CASSLGPQGGRELFF.

There are many counts of this clonotype. The V call is TRBV20-1, the J call TRBJ2-3; 8 positions match TRBD2. V lost 5 bases, J lost 8 bases, and 6 bases stayed unmatched. Germline V gene sequence: CDR1 DFQATT, CDR2 SNEGSKA (reference sequence). The CDR3 has 12 amino acids. This CDR3 is CSAPPGGVTQYF. The CDR3 region has the DNA TGCAGTGCTCCGCCGGGGGGGGTTACGCAGTATTTT.

A note on this clonotype: A much larger clone is a single base away; this may be a read error. This chain connects TRBV6-5 to TRBJ2-6; D remains ambiguous. V lost 2 bases and J lost 0, with 2 bases in between. This CDR3 comprises 14 residues. The germline V gene encodes CDR1 MNHEY and CDR2 SVGAGI. This CDR3 reads CASSYLSGANVLTF. The CDR3 bases are TGTGCCAGCAGTTACCTCTCTGGGGCCAACGTCCTGACTTTC.

This clonotype was recorded many times. The chain recombines TRBV10-2 with TRBJ2-1; 8 nucleotides align to TRBD1. V shed 10 bases, J shed 4 bases, and the junction held 12 bases outside the gene matches. The CDR3 covers 15 residues. CDR1 is WSHSY and CDR2 is SAAADI in the germline V gene. The CDR3 protein is CAIQTGTGVYNEQFF. The CDR3 nucleotides read TGCGCCATCCAGACGGGGACAGGAGTTTACAATGAGCAGTTCTTC.

This clonotype was picked up many times. The CDR3 nucleotides are TGTGCCAGCAGTTTATCGACAGGGTGGTATGGCTACACCTTC. Protein sequence: CASSLSTGWYGYTF. The V gene is TRBV27, the J gene TRBJ1-2; 7 bases align to TRBD1. Germline assignment: CDR1 MNHEY and CDR2 SMNVEV (reference sequence). The CDR3 is 14 residues long. J was trimmed by 5 bases and V by 0 bases; bases with no gene match: 3.

This clonotype has more than one count but fewer than ten. This rearrangement joins TRBV19 to TRBJ1-4; tentatively, D is TRBD1 (6 bases). Germline CDR1 reads LNHDA; CDR2 reads SQIVND (reference sequence). Trimming left V 10 bases short and J 6 bases short, with 12 bases between. This CDR3 has 12 residues. This CDR3 reads CATSRTDEKLFF. For the CDR3, the DNA is TGTGCCACCTCAAGGACAGATGAAAAACTGTTTTTT.